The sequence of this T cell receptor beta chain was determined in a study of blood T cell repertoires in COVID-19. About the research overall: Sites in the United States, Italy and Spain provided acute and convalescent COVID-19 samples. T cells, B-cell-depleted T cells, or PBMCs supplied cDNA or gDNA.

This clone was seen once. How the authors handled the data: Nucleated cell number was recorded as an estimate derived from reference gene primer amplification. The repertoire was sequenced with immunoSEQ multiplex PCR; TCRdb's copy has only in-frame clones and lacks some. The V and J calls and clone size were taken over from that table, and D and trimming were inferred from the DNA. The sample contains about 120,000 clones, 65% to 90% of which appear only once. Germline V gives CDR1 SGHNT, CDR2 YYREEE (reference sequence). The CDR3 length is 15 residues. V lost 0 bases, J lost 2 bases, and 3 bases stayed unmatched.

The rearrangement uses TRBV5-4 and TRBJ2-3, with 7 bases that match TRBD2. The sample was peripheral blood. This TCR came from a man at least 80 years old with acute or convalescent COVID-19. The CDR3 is CASSLGSGYTDTQYF. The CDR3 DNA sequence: TGTGCCAGCAGCTTGGGTAGCGGGTACACAGATACGCAGTATTTT.